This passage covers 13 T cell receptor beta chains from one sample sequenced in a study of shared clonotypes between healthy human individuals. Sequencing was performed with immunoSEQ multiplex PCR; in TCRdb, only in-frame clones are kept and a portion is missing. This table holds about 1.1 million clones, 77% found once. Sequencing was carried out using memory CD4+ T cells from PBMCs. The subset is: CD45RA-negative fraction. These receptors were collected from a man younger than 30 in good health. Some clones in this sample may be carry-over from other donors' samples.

The CDR3 sequence is CASSIDNSFSYNEQFF. The CDR3 DNA follows: TGTGCCAGTAGTATAGATAACAGCTTCTCCTACAATGAGCAGTTCTTC. The genes are TRBV19 and TRBJ2-1; the D is unclear. Germline-derived CDR1 and CDR2 are LNHDA and SQIVND (reference sequence). The V and J ends lost 0 bases and 0 bases respectively, with 9 bases between them. The CDR3 extends over 16 amino acids.

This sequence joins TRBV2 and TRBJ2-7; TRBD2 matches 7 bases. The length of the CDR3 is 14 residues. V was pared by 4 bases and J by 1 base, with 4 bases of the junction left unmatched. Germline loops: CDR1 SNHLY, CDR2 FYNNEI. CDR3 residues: CASSGTSSSYEQYF. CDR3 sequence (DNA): TGTGCCAGCAGTGGGACTAGTAGTTCCTACGAGCAGTACTTC.

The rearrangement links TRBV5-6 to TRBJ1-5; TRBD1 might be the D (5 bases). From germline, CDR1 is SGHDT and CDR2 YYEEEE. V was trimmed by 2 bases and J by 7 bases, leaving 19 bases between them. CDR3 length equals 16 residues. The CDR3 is CASSFPGADREQPQHF. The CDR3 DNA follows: TGTGCCAGCAGCTTCCCTGGGGCAGACAGAGAGCAGCCCCAGCATTTT.

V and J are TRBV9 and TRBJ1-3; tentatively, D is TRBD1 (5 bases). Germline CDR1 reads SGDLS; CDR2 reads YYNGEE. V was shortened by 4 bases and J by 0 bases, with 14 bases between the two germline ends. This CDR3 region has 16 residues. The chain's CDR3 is CASSPLRRGSGNTIYF. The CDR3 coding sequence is TGTGCCAGCAGCCCACTCCGGAGGGGCTCTGGAAACACCATATATTTT.

The CDR3 DNA reads as TGTGCCAGCAGTGAAGCGCTTCCGGGGAGGAACACTGAAGCTTTCTTT. It is translated as CASSEALPGRNTEAFF. This chain links TRBV2 with TRBJ1-1; D is unresolved. The germline V gene encodes CDR1 SNHLY and CDR2 FYNNEI. The V end lost 0 bases, the J end lost 1 base, and 12 bases lay between the germline ends. This CDR3 is built from 16 residues. Full variable domain (remainder filled in from reference TRBV2 and TRBJ1-1): EPEVTQTPSHQVTQMGQEVILRCVPISNHLYFYWYRQILGQKVEFLVSFYNNEISEKSEIFDDQFSVERPDGSNFTLKIRSTKLEDSAMYFCASSEALPGRNTEAFFGQGTRLTVV.

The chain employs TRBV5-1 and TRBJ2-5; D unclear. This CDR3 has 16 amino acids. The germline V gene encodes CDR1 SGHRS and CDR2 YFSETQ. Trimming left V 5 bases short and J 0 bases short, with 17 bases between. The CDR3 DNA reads TGCGCCAGCAGTGACCCGGCACGCGAGTACCAAGAGACCCAGTACTTC. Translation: CASSDPAREYQETQYF.

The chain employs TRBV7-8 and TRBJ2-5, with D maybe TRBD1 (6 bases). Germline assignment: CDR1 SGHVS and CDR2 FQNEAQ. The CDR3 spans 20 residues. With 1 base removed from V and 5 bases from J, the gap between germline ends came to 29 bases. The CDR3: CASSLVFPRGLGPPRETQYF. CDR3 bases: TGTGCCAGCAGCTTAGTGTTTCCCAGGGGTTTAGGGCCCCCAAGGGAGACCCAGTACTTC. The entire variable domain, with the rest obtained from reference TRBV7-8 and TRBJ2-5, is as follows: GAGVSQSPRYKVAKRGQDVALRCDPISGHVSLFWYQQALGQGPEFLTYFQNEAQLDKSGLPSDRFFAERPEGSVSTLKIQRTQQEDSAVYLCASSLVFPRGLGPPRETQYFGPGTRLLVL.

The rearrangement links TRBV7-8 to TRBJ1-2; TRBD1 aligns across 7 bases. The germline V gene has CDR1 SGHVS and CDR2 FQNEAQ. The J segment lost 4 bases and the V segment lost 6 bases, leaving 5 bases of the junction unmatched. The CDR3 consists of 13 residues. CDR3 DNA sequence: TGTGCCAGCAGTCCGACAGGGAGCTATGGCTACACCTTC. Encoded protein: CASSPTGSYGYTF.

CDR3 sequence: CASSPRDRDFYEQYF. The CDR3 region has the DNA TGCGCCAGCAGCCCCCGGGACAGGGACTTCTACGAGCAGTACTTC. The chain carries TRBV4-1 and TRBJ2-7; 9 bases fit TRBD1. Losses at the gene ends were 4 bases for V and 3 bases for J; bases not matched to a gene: 7. Germline V gene lookup returns CDR1 MGHRA and CDR2 YSYEKL. CDR3 length: 15 amino acids.

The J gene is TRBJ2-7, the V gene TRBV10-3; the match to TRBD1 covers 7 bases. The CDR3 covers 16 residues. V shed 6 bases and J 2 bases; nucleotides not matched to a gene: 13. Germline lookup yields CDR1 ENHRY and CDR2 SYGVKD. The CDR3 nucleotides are TGTGCCATCAGCGAAAAAGGGACAGCCCGGACCTACGAGCAGTACTTC. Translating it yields CAISEKGTARTYEQYF.

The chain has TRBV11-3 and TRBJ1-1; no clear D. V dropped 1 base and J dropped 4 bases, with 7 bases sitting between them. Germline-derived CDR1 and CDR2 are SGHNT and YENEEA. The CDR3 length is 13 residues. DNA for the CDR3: TGTGCCAGCAGCTTAGTGCGGGGCACTGAAGCTTTCTTT. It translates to CASSLVRGTEAFF.

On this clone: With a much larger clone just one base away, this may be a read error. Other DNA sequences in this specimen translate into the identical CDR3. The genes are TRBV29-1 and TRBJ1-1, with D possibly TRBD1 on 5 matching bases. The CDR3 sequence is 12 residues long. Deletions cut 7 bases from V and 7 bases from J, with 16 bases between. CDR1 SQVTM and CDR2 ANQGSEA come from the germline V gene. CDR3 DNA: TGCAGCGGTGCGAGAGGGGCCAATGAAGCTTTCTTT. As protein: CSGARGANEAFF.

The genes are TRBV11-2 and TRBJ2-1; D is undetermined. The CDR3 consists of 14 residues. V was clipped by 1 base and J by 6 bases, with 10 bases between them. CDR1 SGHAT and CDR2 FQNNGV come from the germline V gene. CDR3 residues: CASSLGLIPNEQFF. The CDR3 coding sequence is TGTGCCAGCAGCTTAGGGCTAATCCCCAATGAGCAGTTCTTC.